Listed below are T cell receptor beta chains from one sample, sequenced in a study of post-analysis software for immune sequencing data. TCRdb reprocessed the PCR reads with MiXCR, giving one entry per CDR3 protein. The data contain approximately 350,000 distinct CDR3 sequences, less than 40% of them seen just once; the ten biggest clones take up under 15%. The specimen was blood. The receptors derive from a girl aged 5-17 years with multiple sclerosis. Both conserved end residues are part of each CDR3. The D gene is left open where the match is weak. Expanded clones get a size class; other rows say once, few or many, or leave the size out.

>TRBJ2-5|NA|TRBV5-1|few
TGCGCCAGCAGCCCAAGTGGCCTGGGGGAGACCCAGTACTTC
CASSPSGLGETQYF
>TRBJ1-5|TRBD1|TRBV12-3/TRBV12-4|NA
TGTGCCAGCAGTGGGGACAGGGGGATGGATCAGCCCCAGCATTTT
CASSGDRGMDQPQHF
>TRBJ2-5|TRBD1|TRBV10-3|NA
TGTGCCATCAGTGTCGGACAGGCAGGAGAGACCCAGTACTTC
CAISVGQAGETQYF
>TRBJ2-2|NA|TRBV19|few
TGTGCCAGTAGTATCTGGGCGGGGACCGGGGAGCTGTTTTTT
CASSIWAGTGELFF
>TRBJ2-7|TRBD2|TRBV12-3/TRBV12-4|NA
TGTGCCAGCAGTTATAGCGGGAACTCCTACGAGCAGTACTTC
CASSYSGNSYEQYF
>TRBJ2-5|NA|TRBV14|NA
TGTGCCAGCAGCCAAGATAAGGGAATGGAGACCCAGTACTTC
CASSQDKGMETQYF
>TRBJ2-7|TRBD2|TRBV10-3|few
TGTGCCATCAGTGAGGGGGTAGCGGGGACCTACGAGCAGTACTTC
CAISEGVAGTYEQYF
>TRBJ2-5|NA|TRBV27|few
TGTGCCAGCAGTGATACAAACGAAGAGACCCAGTACTTC
CASSDTNEETQYF
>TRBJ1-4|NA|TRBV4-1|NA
TGCGCCAGCAGAGCGGGCGGACCGAGGAATGAAAAACTGTTTTTT
CASRAGGPRNEKLFF
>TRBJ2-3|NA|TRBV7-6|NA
TGTGCCAGCAGCTTACGACTAGTTGGTGCAGATACGCAGTATTTT
CASSLRLVGADTQYF
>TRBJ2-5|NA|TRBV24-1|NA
TGTGCCACCAGTGACCCGAAGCGACAGGCCCAGGGGACCCAGTACTTC
CATSDPKRQAQGTQYF
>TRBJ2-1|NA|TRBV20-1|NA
TGCAGTGCTAGTTTTAGCGTGGGGTCCATGCAGTTCTTC
CSASFSVGSMQFF
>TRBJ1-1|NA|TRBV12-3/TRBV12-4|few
TGTGCCAGCAGCCGCTGGAGTGAAGCTTTCTTT
CASSRWSEAFF
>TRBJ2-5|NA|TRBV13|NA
TGTGCCAGCAGCCTGGTCGGGTACCAAGAGACCCAGTACTTC
CASSLVGYQETQYF